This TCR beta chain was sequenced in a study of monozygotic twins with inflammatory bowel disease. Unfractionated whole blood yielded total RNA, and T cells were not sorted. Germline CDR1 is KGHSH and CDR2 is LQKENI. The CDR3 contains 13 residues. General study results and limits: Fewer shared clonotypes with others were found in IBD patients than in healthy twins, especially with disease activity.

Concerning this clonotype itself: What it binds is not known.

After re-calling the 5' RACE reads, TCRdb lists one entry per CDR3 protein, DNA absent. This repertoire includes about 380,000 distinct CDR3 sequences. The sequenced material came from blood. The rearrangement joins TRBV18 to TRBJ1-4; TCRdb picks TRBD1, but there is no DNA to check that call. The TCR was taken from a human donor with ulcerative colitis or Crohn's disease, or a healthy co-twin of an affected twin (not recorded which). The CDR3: CASSSTVDSKLFF.